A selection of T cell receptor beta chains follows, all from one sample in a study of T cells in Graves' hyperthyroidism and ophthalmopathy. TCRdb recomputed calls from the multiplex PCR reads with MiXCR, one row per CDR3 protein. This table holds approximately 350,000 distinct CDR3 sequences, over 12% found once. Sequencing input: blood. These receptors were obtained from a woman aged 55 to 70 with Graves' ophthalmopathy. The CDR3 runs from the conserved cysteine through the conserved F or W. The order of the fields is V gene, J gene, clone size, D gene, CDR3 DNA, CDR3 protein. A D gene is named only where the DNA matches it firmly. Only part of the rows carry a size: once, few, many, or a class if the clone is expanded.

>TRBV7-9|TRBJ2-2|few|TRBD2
TGTGCCAGCAGCCCTATACTAGCGGGAGGTACCGGGGAGCTGTTTTTT
CASSPILAGGTGELFF
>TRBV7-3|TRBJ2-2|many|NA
TGTGCCAGCAGCCCCCGCCAGGGATGGAACACCGGGGAGCTGTTTTTT
CASSPRQGWNTGELFF
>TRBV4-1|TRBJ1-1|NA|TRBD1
TGCGCCAGCAGCCAAGACGGGACAGGGAGGTTGAACACTGAAGCTTTCTTT
CASSQDGTGRLNTEAFF
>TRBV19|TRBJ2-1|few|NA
TGTGCCAGTAGTACAGACTTACAGGGTAATGAGCAGTTCTTC
CASSTDLQGNEQFF
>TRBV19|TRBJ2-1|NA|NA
TGTGCCAGTAGTATAGATGGTGTAGCTGCCTCCTACAATGAGCAGTTCTTC
CASSIDGVAASYNEQFF
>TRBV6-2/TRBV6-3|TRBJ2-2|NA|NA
TGTGCCAGCAACCCCCATACGAACACCGGGGAGCTGTTTTTT
CASNPHTNTGELFF
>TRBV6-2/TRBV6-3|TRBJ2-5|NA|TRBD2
TGTGCCAGCAGGGAGAGCGGGGAAGAGACCCAGTACTTC
CASRESGEETQYF
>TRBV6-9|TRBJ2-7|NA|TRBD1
TGTGCCAGCAGTTCGCGGACAGGGCCCACTTACGAGCAGTACTTC
CASSSRTGPTYEQYF
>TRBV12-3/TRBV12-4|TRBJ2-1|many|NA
TGTGCCAGCAATAGCGTAGCGGCCCTCAATGAGCAGTTCTTC
CASNSVAALNEQFF
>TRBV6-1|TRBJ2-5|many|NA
TGTGCCAGCAGCCAGGCCCTACAGGGAGGGGAGACCCAGTACTTC
CASSQALQGGETQYF
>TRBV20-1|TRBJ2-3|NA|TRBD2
TGCAGTGCTAGCGGGCTAGCGGATTACACAGATACGCAGTATTTT
CSASGLADYTDTQYF
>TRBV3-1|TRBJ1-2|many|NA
TGTGCCAGCAGACTACAACAGGGAACCAACTATGGCTACACCTTC
CASRLQQGTNYGYTF
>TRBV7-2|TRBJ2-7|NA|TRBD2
TGTGCCAGCAGGGACCGGGGGGGTCCATCCTACGAGCAGTACTTC
CASRDRGGPSYEQYF
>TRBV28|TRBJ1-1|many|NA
TGTGCCAGCAGTTTAATCGAGGGGGTGAACACTGAAGCTTTCTTT
CASSLIEGVNTEAFF
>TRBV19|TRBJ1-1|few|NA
TGTGCCAGTAGTATATCCAGGGACACTGAAGCTTTCTTT
CASSISRDTEAFF
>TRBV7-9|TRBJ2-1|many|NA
TGTGCCAGCACCCCATCGGGGGCGCGTAATGAGCAGTTCTTC
CASTPSGARNEQFF
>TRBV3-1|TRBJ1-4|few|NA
TGTGCCAGCAGCCAAGATATGTCCGGGGGATCTAATGAAAAACTGTTTTTT
CASSQDMSGGSNEKLFF
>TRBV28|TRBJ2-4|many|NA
TGTGCCAGCAGTTTCGTGCTACCTAACAGGTTCCTAGCCAAAAACATTCAGTACTTC
CASSFVLPNRFLAKNIQYF
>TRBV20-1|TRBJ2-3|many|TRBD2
TGCAGCTCCGCCCCGAGCGGGAGAGGTGAGCTTCAAGATACGCAGTATTTT
CSSAPSGRGELQDTQYF
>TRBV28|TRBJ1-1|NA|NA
TGTGCCAGCAGTTTAAATTTGTACACTGAAGCTTTCTTT
CASSLNLYTEAFF
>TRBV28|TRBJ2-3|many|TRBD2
TGTGCCAGCAGTGCCCATAGAAGCGGGAGTTTTGCAGATACGCAGTATTTT
CASSAHRSGSFADTQYF
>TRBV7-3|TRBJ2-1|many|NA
TGTGCCAGCAGCTTAGGTCTAGTTACCTACAATGAGCAGTTCTTC
CASSLGLVTYNEQFF
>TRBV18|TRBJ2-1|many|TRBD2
TGTGCCAGCTCACGGGATTATGGGACTATCAACAATGAGCAGTTCTTC
CASSRDYGTINNEQFF
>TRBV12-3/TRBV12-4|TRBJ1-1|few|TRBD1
TGTGCCAGCAGTTTAAGTGGACAGGGGTTGGTCACTGAAGCTTTCTTT
CASSLSGQGLVTEAFF
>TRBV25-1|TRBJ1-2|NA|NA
TGTGCCAGCAGTGAATCGGGGGGCTTCTATGGCTACACCTTC
CASSESGGFYGYTF
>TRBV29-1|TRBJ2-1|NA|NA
TGCAGCGTTGATATTTCAGTGACGCAGTTCTTC
CSVDISVTQFF
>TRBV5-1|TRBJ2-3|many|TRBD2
TGCGCCAGCAGCTTCTCGGCTAGCGGGAGCACAGATACGCAGTATTTT
CASSFSASGSTDTQYF
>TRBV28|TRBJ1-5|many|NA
TGTGCCAGCAGTTTGGCAGGGATTGGTCAGCCCCAGCATTTT
CASSLAGIGQPQHF
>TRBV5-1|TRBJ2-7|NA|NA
TGCGCCAGCAGCTTCAACAGGTACGAGCAGTACTTC
CASSFNRYEQYF
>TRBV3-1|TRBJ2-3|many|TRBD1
TGTGCCAGCAGTCGTCGACAGGGCTCCACAGATACGCAGTATTTT
CASSRRQGSTDTQYF